Each of the 21 T cell receptor beta chains below was sequenced from the same sample in a study of blood T cell repertoires in COVID-19. Generated by immunoSEQ multiplex PCR, the TCRdb table keeps only in-frame clones and is missing some. The sample lists fewer than 400,000 clones, 75% to 90% occurring once. Sequenced sample: PBMCs or T cells enriched from blood (not recorded which). These receptors came from a woman under 40 who had been exposed to COVID-19.

The V call is TRBV5-1, the J call TRBJ2-2; 10 nucleotides align to TRBD2. The trim removed 5 bases at V and 2 bases at J, leaving 6 bases unmatched. Germline V gene sequence: CDR1 SGHRS, CDR2 YFSETQ. The CDR3 is 16 residues long. CDR3 in DNA: TGCGCCAGCAGTTTTGGACTAGCGGTTAACACCGGGGAGCTGTTTTTT. Translation: CASSFGLAVNTGELFF.

V usage is TRBV14 and J usage is TRBJ1-3; weak D call: TRBD1 (5 bases). The V and J ends lost 3 bases and 0 bases respectively, with 18 bases between them. Per germline, CDR1 SGHDN and CDR2 FVKESK. The CDR3 spans 18 residues. CDR3 DNA: TGTGCCAGCAGCCATCGAGCCGGCCCCAGGGACTCTGGAAACACCATATATTTT. Translated: CASSHRAGPRDSGNTIYF. Together with reference TRBV14 and TRBJ1-3, the CDR3 gives the full variable domain: EAGVTQFPSHSVIEKGQTVTLRCDPISGHDNLYWYRRVMGKEIKFLLHFVKESKQDESGMPNNRFLAERTGGTYSTLKVQPAELEDSGVYFCASSHRAGPRDSGNTIYFGEGSWLTVV.

The chain employs TRBV2 and TRBJ2-1; 11 nucleotides line up with TRBD2. The CDR3 extends over 14 amino acids. Germline CDR1 reads SNHLY; CDR2 reads FYNNEI. The ends lost 5 bases at V and 6 bases at J; junction bases unmatched: 3. CDR3 region: CASSPGLAVNEQFF. The CDR3 DNA sequence: TGTGCCAGCAGTCCGGGACTAGCGGTCAATGAGCAGTTCTTC.

The V and J genes are TRBV6-5 and TRBJ1-2; 10 bases match TRBD1. CDR3 length equals 14 residues. Germline V CDR1 and CDR2: MNHEY, SVGAGI. With V trimmed by 6 bases and J by 5 bases, 6 bases remained unmatched. The CDR3 protein is CASRLRDRGYGYTF. The CDR3 DNA follows: TGTGCCAGCAGACTCCGGGACAGGGGATATGGCTACACCTTC.

The chain is built from TRBV28 and TRBJ1-2; 7 bases are shared with TRBD1. The trim removed 6 bases at V and 0 bases at J, leaving 4 bases unmatched. Looked up from germline, CDR1 is MDHEN and CDR2 is SYDVKM. CDR3 length: 14 amino acids. For the CDR3, the DNA is TGTGCCAGCAGAGTGGGACAGTCTAACTATGGCTACACCTTC. As protein: CASRVGQSNYGYTF.

The chain employs TRBV24-1 and TRBJ2-5; 9 positions agree with TRBD1. V shed 4 bases and J 3 bases; nucleotides not matched to a gene: 8. CDR3 length: 16 residues. Germline CDR1 KGHDR, CDR2 SFDVKD. The CDR3, as DNA: TGTGCCACCAGTGACTCCCCGGGACAGGGAGAAGAGACCCAGTACTTC. It yields the protein CATSDSPGQGEETQYF.

The chain has TRBV27 and TRBJ2-6, with 12 bases that match TRBD1. CDR3 size: 17 residues. Germline V gene data show CDR1 as MNHEY and CDR2 as SMNVEV (reference sequence). V lost 6 bases to trimming and J lost 4 bases; unmatched junction nucleotides: 7. The chain's CDR3 is CASRRGQGAIGANVLTF. In DNA, the CDR3 is TGTGCCAGCAGAAGGGGACAGGGGGCGATAGGGGCCAACGTCCTGACTTTC.

Notes on this clone: Other DNA sequences in the sample encode the same CDR3. The chain combines TRBV7-9 with TRBJ2-7, with 8 bases fitting TRBD2. CDR1 and CDR2 (germline): SEHNR, FQNEAQ (reference sequence). The CDR3 contains 13 residues. Germline trimming cut 3 bases from V and 4 bases from J; bases unmatched to any gene: 2. As DNA, the CDR3 is TGTGCCAGCAGCTTGGCGGGGGGATACGAGCAGTACTTC. Encoded protein: CASSLAGGYEQYF.

This rearrangement joins TRBV9 to TRBJ1-3; 10 bases map to TRBD1. This CDR3 comprises 15 residues. V trimming: 5 bases; J trimming: 9 bases; junction bases outside the gene matches: 11. Germline V gene data show CDR1 as SGDLS and CDR2 as YYNGEE. CDR3 protein: CASSVSGTGEGTIYF. The CDR3 DNA follows: TGTGCCAGCAGTGTCTCCGGGACAGGGGAGGGCACCATATATTTT.

The gene calls are TRBV7-3 and TRBJ1-2, with 9 nucleotides matching TRBD1. The CDR3 length is 13 residues. V was clipped by 5 bases and J by 6 bases; unmatched bases: 4. Germline lookup yields CDR1 SGHTA and CDR2 FQGTGA. CDR3 sequence (DNA): TGTGCCAGCAGCCCAACAGGGGGCGATGGCTACACCTTC. Its protein is CASSPTGGDGYTF.

For this clone: Other DNA sequences in the same sample also yield this CDR3. The gene calls are TRBV25-1 and TRBJ2-2; 11 bases align to TRBD1. This CDR3 is built from 15 residues. Trimming removed 4 bases from V and 5 bases from J; junction bases left unmatched: 3. Germline V gene data show CDR1 as MGHDK and CDR2 as SYGVNS. In DNA, the CDR3 is TGTGCCAGCAGTGCCGGGACAGGGGGGACCGGGGAGCTGTTTTTT. It yields the protein CASSAGTGGTGELFF.

This clone was counted between two and nine times. The chain combines TRBV19 with TRBJ2-1; TRBD2 matches at 7 bases. The CDR3 sequence is 15 residues long. V dropped 4 bases and J dropped 5; count of bases not matched to a gene: 8. Germline loops: CDR1 LNHDA, CDR2 SQIVND (reference sequence). The CDR3 nucleotides are TGTGCCAGTAGTACCCCCGGGACTACTAACAATGAGCAGTTCTTC. Its translation is CASSTPGTTNNEQFF.

The chain couples TRBV7-2 to TRBJ1-1, with D hard to call. The CDR3 extends over 13 amino acids. V shed 1 base and J shed 1 base, with 4 bases lying between them. Germline V gives CDR1 SGHTA, CDR2 FQGNSA. The CDR3 loop reads CASSLDRNTEAFF. CDR3 DNA sequence: TGTGCCAGCAGCTTAGACAGGAACACTGAAGCTTTCTTT.

The V gene is TRBV3-1 (or the pseudogene TRBV3-2), the J gene TRBJ2-5; TRBD2 is a possible D gene (5 bases). CDR1 LGHDT and CDR2 YNNKEL come from the germline V gene (reference sequence). The CDR3 is made up of 14 amino acids. V was cut by 1 base and J by 5 bases, with 11 bases left in between. The CDR3: CASSQGGMGETQYF. CDR3 nucleotide sequence: TGTGCCAGCAGCCAAGGAGGGATGGGGGAGACCCAGTACTTC.

The chain is built from TRBV7-3 and TRBJ2-7, with 9 positions matching TRBD2. This CDR3 has 15 residues. V trimming: 5 bases; J trimming: 1 base; junction bases outside the gene matches: 6. Germline lookup yields CDR1 SGHTA and CDR2 FQGTGA. CDR3 in amino acids: CASSPSGVKSYEQYF. CDR3 DNA sequence: TGTGCCAGCAGCCCTAGCGGGGTCAAATCCTACGAGCAGTACTTC. Complete variable domain (other parts from reference TRBV7-3 and TRBJ2-7): GAGVSQTPSNKVTEKGKYVELRCDPISGHTALYWYRQSLGQGPEFLIYFQGTGAADDSGLPNDRFFAVRPEGSVSTLKIQRTERGDSAVYLCASSPSGVKSYEQYFGPGTRLTVT.

The CDR3 DNA reads as TGTGCCAGCAGCTGGCACTTCGGGTCCTCGAACTCTGGGGCCAACGTCCTGACTTTC. It translates to CASSWHFGSSNSGANVLTF. This chain connects TRBV7-3 to TRBJ2-6; no clear D. V was pared by 4 bases and J by 0 bases, with 19 bases between. The CDR3 runs to 19 residues. Germline-derived CDR1 and CDR2 are SGHTA and FQGTGA.

The chain has TRBV10-1 and TRBJ1-1; TRBD1 matches 7 bases. V gave up 5 bases and J gave up 3 bases; unmatched junction bases: 12. CDR3 size: 16 residues. CDR1 and CDR2 from the germline V gene are WNHNN and SYGVQD (reference sequence). DNA for the CDR3: TGCGCCAGCAGTCGCCAATTGACAGGGCTGGACACTGAAGCTTTCTTT. The encoded protein is CASSRQLTGLDTEAFF.

V is TRBV5-1 and J is TRBJ2-1; 15 nucleotides match TRBD2. CDR1 is SGHRS and CDR2 is YFSETQ in the germline V gene. This CDR3 has 15 amino acids. Trimming removed 5 bases from V and 7 bases from J; junction bases left unmatched: 4. CDR3 bases: TGCGCCAGCAGGGGACTAGCGGGGGGATGGAATGAGCAGTTCTTC. Its protein is CASRGLAGGWNEQFF.

The chain couples TRBV7-9 to TRBJ2-5; D perhaps matches TRBD2 (5 bases). V lost 5 bases, J lost 5 bases, and 15 bases lay in between. Germline assignment: CDR1 SEHNR and CDR2 FQNEAQ (reference sequence). The CDR3 contains 14 residues. CDR3 DNA sequence: TGTGCCAGCAGCCCTACCGGGATGGGGGAGACCCAGTACTTC. It codes for CASSPTGMGETQYF.

The chain combines TRBV27 with TRBJ2-7; D call uncertain. In germline, CDR1 is MNHEY, CDR2 SMNVEV (reference sequence). CDR3 size: 13 residues. The V and J ends lost 0 bases and 1 base respectively, with 4 bases between them. The CDR3 coding sequence is TGTGCCAGCAGTTTATCCGGTTCCTACGAGCAGTACTTC. This codes for CASSLSGSYEQYF.

Ten or more counts support this clone. DNA of the CDR3: TGTGCCAGTAGTATTAAAGAGGGTCCCGAGCAGTACTTC. Translating it yields CASSIKEGPEQYF. The genes are TRBV19 and TRBJ2-7; D is possibly TRBD2 (5 bases). The germline V gene encodes CDR1 LNHDA and CDR2 SQIVND (reference sequence). The CDR3 length is 13 residues. Trimming shortened V by 3 bases and J by 6 bases, and 12 bases separated the two germline ends.